A selection of T cell receptor beta chains follows, all from one sample in a study of vaccination and CD4 T cells after COVID-19. TCRdb used MiXCR to reprocess the PCR reads, holding one entry per CDR3 protein. The table records approximately 17,000 distinct CDR3 sequences, less than 65% of them present only once. The sequenced sample was CD4+ T cells from blood, obtained after SARS-CoV-2 vaccination. These receptors all come from a human donor who had recovered from COVID-19. The CDR3 runs from the conserved cysteine through the conserved F or W. The order of the fields is J gene, D gene, clone size, V gene, CDR3 DNA, CDR3 protein. A D gene is named only where the DNA matches it firmly. A clone size is listed for some rows: how often the clone was seen (once, few, many), or a class if it is expanded.

J: TRBJ2-2; D: -; size: -; V: TRBV2; DNA: TGTGCCAGCACCCTCCTAGCGAACACTGGGGAGCTGTTTTTT; CDR3: CASTLLANTGELFF
J: TRBJ1-2; D: -; size: -; V: TRBV4-2; DNA: TGTGCCAGCAGCCTTCCTGGGGCGAGCCACTATGGCTACACCTTC; CDR3: CASSLPGASHYGYTF
J: TRBJ1-2; D: -; size: -; V: TRBV28; DNA: TGTGCCAGCAGTTTACGTGGTTCAGGAGGATATGGCTACACCTTC; CDR3: CASSLRGSGGYGYTF
J: TRBJ2-3; D: TRBD2; size: -; V: TRBV20-1; DNA: TGCAGTGCTTCTAGCGGGAGGAAGGCGCAGTATTTT; CDR3: CSASSGRKAQYF
J: TRBJ2-7; D: TRBD1; size: once; V: TRBV6-1; DNA: TGTGCCAGCAACCAGGACAGGGGTATCCACGAGCAGTACTTC; CDR3: CASNQDRGIHEQYF
J: TRBJ2-1; D: -; size: -; V: TRBV7-3; DNA: TGTGCCAGCAGCTTATTCTCAGGGCCCAACAATGAGCAGTTCTTC; CDR3: CASSLFSGPNNEQFF
J: TRBJ2-5; D: -; size: -; V: TRBV7-9; DNA: TGTGCCAGCAGCTTAACCGGGGCGCGTCGACTGGGAGAGACCCAGTACTTC; CDR3: CASSLTGARRLGETQYF
J: TRBJ2-5; D: -; size: -; V: TRBV7-8; DNA: TGTGCCAGCAGCTTACGACGGGAGTTTGGAGAGACCCAGTACTTC; CDR3: CASSLRREFGETQYF
J: TRBJ2-5; D: -; size: -; V: TRBV5-1; DNA: TGCGCCAGCAGCACAGGACTAACTCAAGAGACCCAGTACTTC; CDR3: CASSTGLTQETQYF
J: TRBJ1-6; D: -; size: -; V: TRBV5-1; DNA: TGCGCCAGCAGCACCCAACAGGGAGAATCACCCCTCCACTTT; CDR3: CASSTQQGESPLHF
J: TRBJ1-1; D: -; size: few; V: TRBV19; DNA: TGTGCCAGTAGTTCACAACAGGGTTATGAAGCTTTCTTT; CDR3: CASSSQQGYEAFF
J: TRBJ1-1; D: -; size: few; V: TRBV20-1; DNA: TGCAGTGCTACTATGGGGGGGGGCACTGAAGCTTTCTTT; CDR3: CSATMGGGTEAFF
J: TRBJ2-3; D: -; size: few; V: TRBV2; DNA: TGTGCCAGCCAGAGGGTACTTAGGACCTCAGTCATAGATACGCAGTATTTT; CDR3: CASQRVLRTSVIDTQYF
J: TRBJ2-7; D: -; size: -; V: TRBV24-1; DNA: TGTGCCACCAGCAGGGGATCCACCTACGAGCAGTACTTC; CDR3: CATSRGSTYEQYF
J: TRBJ2-3; D: -; size: few; V: TRBV20-1; DNA: TGCAGTGCTAGGTCCAGCGTGGGGGCAGATACGCAGTATTTT; CDR3: CSARSSVGADTQYF
J: TRBJ2-5; D: -; size: once; V: TRBV7-2; DNA: TGTGCCAGCAGCTTCCGCGCCGGGACGTACCAAGAGACCCAGTACTTC; CDR3: CASSFRAGTYQETQYF
J: TRBJ1-6; D: -; size: few; V: TRBV6-1; DNA: TGTGCCAGCAGTGAACTAGTTGCTTGGGGTCCGTATAATTCACCCCTCCACTTT; CDR3: CASSELVAWGPYNSPLHF
J: TRBJ2-5; D: -; size: -; V: TRBV5-4; DNA: TGTGCCAGCAGCTTGGAGGGGAGAGGGCGGGTAGAGACCCAGTACTTC; CDR3: CASSLEGRGRVETQYF
J: TRBJ2-7; D: -; size: -; V: TRBV20-1; DNA: TGCAGTGCTAGAGATTACCAGGCTACCTACGAGCAGTACTTC; CDR3: CSARDYQATYEQYF
J: TRBJ2-1; D: -; size: few; V: TRBV6-5; DNA: TGTGCCAGCAGTTACTCGAAGCGGCCCGAGAGGTACAATGAGCAGTTCTTC; CDR3: CASSYSKRPERYNEQFF
J: TRBJ2-5; D: -; size: -; V: TRBV30; DNA: TGTGCCTGGAGTGCTTTGGACCGAATCCAAGAGACCCAGTACTTC; CDR3: CAWSALDRIQETQYF
J: TRBJ2-5; D: TRBD1; size: -; V: TRBV5-8; DNA: TGTGCCAGCAGCTTGTTCCCAGGGGGCGGGGAGACCCAGTACTTC; CDR3: CASSLFPGGGETQYF
J: TRBJ2-5; D: TRBD2; size: -; V: TRBV12-3/TRBV12-4; DNA: TGTGCCAGCAGTTTCGGGCGGGGGGGAGAGACCCAGTACTTC; CDR3: CASSFGRGGETQYF
J: TRBJ2-5; D: -; size: once; V: TRBV20-1; DNA: TGCAGTGCCATGAATTCCCTAGCGATTTCGTATCAGGAAGAGACCCAGTACTTC; CDR3: CSAMNSLAISYQEETQYF
J: TRBJ2-7; D: TRBD2; size: -; V: TRBV6-1; DNA: TGTGCCAGCGCCGTAGAGCGGGAGGGCTACGAGCAGTACTTC; CDR3: CASAVEREGYEQYF
J: TRBJ2-2; D: TRBD2; size: once; V: TRBV29-1; DNA: TGCAGCGTTGACACTAGCGGGAGTAGGAACACCGGGGAGCTGTTTTTT; CDR3: CSVDTSGSRNTGELFF
J: TRBJ1-2; D: -; size: few; V: TRBV20-1; DNA: TGCAGTGCTACCTCGGGATTCCCCACTGATGGCTACACCTTC; CDR3: CSATSGFPTDGYTF
J: TRBJ2-2; D: -; size: -; V: TRBV21-1; DNA: TGTGCCAGCAGCAAAGATGGGACTGGGGAGCTGTTTTTT; CDR3: CASSKDGTGELFF
J: TRBJ2-5; D: -; size: -; V: TRBV19; DNA: TGTGCCAGTAGGGGCGAAGGCCAAGAGACCCAGTACTTC; CDR3: CASRGEGQETQYF
J: TRBJ1-1; D: -; size: -; V: TRBV4-2; DNA: TGTGCCAGCAGCCAAGGTGCCCTCCTGGGTTGGGCTTTCTTT; CDR3: CASSQGALLGWAFF
J: TRBJ1-2; D: -; size: few; V: TRBV28; DNA: TGTGCCAGCAGCGATTACAGCAGAAACTATGGCTACACCTTC; CDR3: CASSDYSRNYGYTF
J: TRBJ2-7; D: TRBD1; size: few; V: TRBV11-1; DNA: TGTGCCAGCAGCTCTACCGGGACAGGGGAAGACGAGCAGTACTTC; CDR3: CASSSTGTGEDEQYF